This record covers a single TCR beta chain. Its antigen is as yet unknown. TCRdb keeps only in-frame clones here, not all; method: immunoSEQ multiplex PCR. The sample lists more than 60,000 clones, around 90% seen once, with 0.3% to 0.4% in the top ten. These data originate in a study of OX40 agonist ivuxolimab in advanced cancers. Study-wide background: Prior anti-PD-1, anti-PD-L1 or anti-CTLA-4 therapy did not bar entry, and roughly 40% had some.

Study-wide points: Circulating CD4+ and CD8+ T cells showed clonal expansion by week 6 at 0.1 to 3.0 mg/kg. Partly responding patients at 0.1-3.0 mg/kg showed some of the smallest clonal expansion.

V lost 4 bases, J lost 5 bases, and 10 bases stayed unmatched. The CDR3 runs 15 residues. Germline V gene data show CDR1 as SGHRS and CDR2 as YFSETQ. The source material was CD4+ or CD8+ T cells sorted from blood, sampled in a trial of the OX40 agonist ivuxolimab. V usage is TRBV5-1 and J usage is TRBJ2-5; 8 nucleotides agree with TRBD1. This clonotype originated in an adult with an advanced solid tumor such as melanoma, head and neck, liver or kidney cancer. In nucleotides, the CDR3 is TGCGCCAGCAGCAGGCAGGGGGCTGTAACCGAGACCCAGTACTTC. Amino acids: CASSRQGAVTETQYF.